This note documents a single T cell receptor beta chain sequence. Its cognate antigen has yet to be identified. No base-level quality is on record; no much larger clone is a single base apart. This specimen comes from a study of T cell changes during pregnancy in multiple sclerosis (dated by TCRdb to about 2019). About the investigation overall: The study looked at changes in the T cell repertoire across pregnancy in women with multiple sclerosis.

Library preparation was by the immunoSEQ multiplex PCR assay. TCRdb retrieved this table from immuneACCESS and kept in-frame rearrangements only. Not all clones are present; in checked studies, unresolved V genes account for under half, and no reason is known for the remainder. The sample contains tens of thousands of clones, 90% to 95% of them found a single time. 1.3% to 1.5% of the sample rests with the top ten. The CDR3, cysteine through phenylalanine, is 14 amino acids long. Only the CDR3 DNA stays, 42 bases, in frame from base 1. The junction shows trimming of 4 bases on V and 6 bases on J, and the gene matches do not reach 5 bases of it. The germline V gene sets CDR1 to MGHRA and CDR2 to YSYEKL.

The chain is assembled from TRBV4-1 and TRBJ2-7; 11 central bases correspond to TRBD1. This sample comprised peripheral blood, obtained in the third trimester of pregnancy. The clonotype was recovered from a female donor in good health, enrolled as a control in a pregnancy study. The bases are TGCGCCAGCAGCCTCGGACAGGGGGCAGGCGAGCAGTACTTC. Its protein product is CASSLGQGAGEQYF.